These 16 T cell receptor beta chains came from one sample sequenced in a study of T cell responses to AZD1222 COVID-19 vaccine. Generated by immunoSEQ multiplex PCR, the TCRdb table keeps only in-frame clones and is missing some. The table shows 150,000 or so clones, with 88% occurring only once. Source: peripheral blood, taken on day 0 of AZD1222 vaccination. The receptors come from an adult in good health.

V usage is TRBV5-1 and J usage is TRBJ2-3; TRBD1 matches at 8 bases. Trimming at V came to 4 bases and at J to 4 bases, leaving 8 bases not matched to a gene. Germline V gives CDR1 SGHRS, CDR2 YFSETQ. The CDR3 is 15 residues long. CDR3 sequence reads: CASSRQGLSPDTQYF. In DNA form, the CDR3 reads TGCGCCAGCAGCCGACAGGGGCTGAGCCCAGATACGCAGTATTTT. Looking up the rest from reference TRBV5-1 and TRBJ2-3 gives the full variable domain: KAGVTQTPRYLIKTRGQQVTLSCSPISGHRSVSWYQQTPGQGLQFLFEYFSETQRNKGNFPGRFSGRQFSNSRSEMNVSTLELGDSALYLCASSRQGLSPDTQYFGPGTRLTVL.

The V and J genes are TRBV5-1 and TRBJ2-1, with 9 bases aligning to TRBD2. The V segment lost 1 base and the J segment 12 bases; nucleotides outside the gene matches: 5. Germline assignment: CDR1 SGHRS and CDR2 YFSETQ. The CDR3 has 13 residues. The CDR3 is CASSLSSGIAQFF. CDR3 nucleotide sequence: TGCGCCAGCAGCTTGTCTAGCGGGATAGCGCAGTTCTTC.

The sample holds one count of this clone. V gene TRBV20-1 combines with J gene TRBJ2-1; D gene uncertain. Germline CDR1 is DFQATT and CDR2 is SNEGSKA (reference sequence). V lost 4 bases, J lost 7 bases, and 8 bases lay in between. The CDR3 runs to 11 residues. CDR3 sequence (DNA): TGCAGTGCTACTATTCAGAATGAGCAGTTCTTC. It specifies CSATIQNEQFF.

This clone has a handful of counts. The chain is built from TRBV25-1 and TRBJ2-1, with 9 bases fitting TRBD1. The CDR3 extends over 17 amino acids. Germline V gene sequence: CDR1 MGHDK, CDR2 SYGVNS. V lost 2 bases to trimming and J lost 1 base; unmatched junction nucleotides: 6. DNA for the CDR3: TGTGCCAGCAGTGAAGGACGGGGACAGGGATCCTACAATGAGCAGTTCTTC. Protein product: CASSEGRGQGSYNEQFF.

This clone occurred a few times. The chain uses TRBV28 and TRBJ2-7; D might be TRBD1 (7 bases). Germline lookup yields CDR1 MDHEN and CDR2 SYDVKM. Deletions cut 3 bases from V and 4 bases from J, with 13 bases between. The CDR3 sequence is 14 residues long. The CDR3 protein is CASSFRGTDYEQYF. The CDR3 DNA follows: TGTGCCAGCAGTTTTCGGGGGACAGATTACGAGCAGTACTTC.

There are a few counts of this clone. The chain recombines TRBV5-1 with TRBJ1-1; the D gene is possibly TRBD1 (5 bases). The CDR3 covers 14 residues. CDR1 and CDR2 (germline): SGHRS, YFSETQ. The V end was cut by 3 bases, the J end by 1 base, with 10 bases between. This chain's CDR3 is CASSYGTANTEAFF. The CDR3, as DNA: TGCGCCAGCAGCTACGGGACGGCGAACACTGAAGCTTTCTTT.

V is TRBV18 and J is TRBJ1-4; D gene unclear. V shed 2 bases and J shed 8 bases, with 15 bases lying between them. CDR3 length equals 15 residues. From germline, CDR1 is KGHSH and CDR2 LQKENI. The CDR3 here is CASSPWRAGGEKLFF. Here the CDR3 DNA reads TGTGCCAGCTCACCATGGAGGGCAGGCGGGGAAAAACTGTTTTTT.

This chain uses TRBV4-1 with TRBJ1-2, with 10 positions matching TRBD1. Germline CDR1 and CDR2: MGHRA and YSYEKL. V shed 4 bases and J 6 bases; nucleotides not matched to a gene: 17. CDR3 length: 18 amino acids. The CDR3 protein is CASSLNRDRGNLGDGYTF. CDR3 bases: TGCGCCAGCAGCCTAAACCGGGACAGGGGTAACCTAGGGGATGGCTACACCTTC.

V is TRBV7-2 and J is TRBJ1-5; TRBD1 might be the D (5 bases). This CDR3 has 15 amino acids. The germline V gene has CDR1 SGHTA and CDR2 FQGNSA. Between the trimmed V and J ends, which lost 3 bases and 6 bases, there was a span of 15 bases. CDR3 sequence (DNA): TGTGCCAGCAGCTTTGCCAGGGATACTGGTCAGCCCCAGCATTTT. This gives the protein CASSFARDTGQPQHF.

V and J are TRBV3-1 (or the pseudogene TRBV3-2) and TRBJ2-2, with 8 nucleotides matching TRBD2. This CDR3 has 16 amino acids. Trimming cost V 4 bases and J 4 bases; bases outside gene matches: 8. Germline lookup yields CDR1 LGHDT and CDR2 YNNKEL (reference sequence). The CDR3 nucleotides read TGTGCCAGCAGCCGCCTGAGCGGGAGTTGCACCGGGGAGCTGTTTTTT. This gives the protein CASSRLSGSCTGELFF.

The chain has TRBV14 and TRBJ1-3, with a weak D call TRBD1 (5 bases). V gave up 4 bases and J gave up 3 bases, with 13 bases separating them. Germline lookup yields CDR1 SGHDN and CDR2 FVKESK. The CDR3 contains 15 residues. CDR3 residues: CASSPQPGLGNTIYF. The DNA for the CDR3 is TGTGCCAGCAGCCCCCAACCGGGGCTTGGAAACACCATATATTTT.

The chain joins TRBV19 to TRBJ2-5; the D call may be TRBD1 or TRBD2 (5 bases each). Germline V gene lookup returns CDR1 LNHDA and CDR2 SQIVND (reference sequence). This CDR3 spans 15 amino acids. Trimming removed 3 bases at V and 4 bases at J, with 15 bases between. This CDR3 is CASSISLPGRETQYF. The CDR3 bases are TGTGCCAGTAGTATCTCCCTTCCAGGGAGAGAGACCCAGTACTTC. The whole variable domain, remainder taken from reference TRBV19 and TRBJ2-5, is DGGITQSPKYLFRKEGQNVTLSCEQNLNHDAMYWYRQDPGQGLRLIYYSQIVNDFQKGDIAEGYSVSREKKESFPLTVTSAQKNPTAFYLCASSISLPGRETQYFGPGTRLLVL.

V and J are TRBV5-4 and TRBJ2-1; 8 positions match TRBD2. Germline CDR1 and CDR2: SGHNT and YYREEE (reference sequence). With 2 bases clipped from V and 0 bases from J, the junction kept 1 base outside the gene matches. This CDR3 comprises 15 residues. CDR3 residues: CASSLSGSSYNEQFF. Written as DNA, the CDR3 is TGTGCCAGCAGCTTAAGCGGGAGCTCCTACAATGAGCAGTTCTTC.

V and J are TRBV11-1 and TRBJ2-4; 7 bases align to TRBD2. Germline lookup yields CDR1 SGHAT and CDR2 FQDESV (reference sequence). The CDR3 covers 14 residues. The V segment lost 5 bases and the J segment 8 bases; nucleotides outside the gene matches: 9. The CDR3 DNA follows: TGTGCCAGCAGCCAGAGGCGGGGGATGGACATTCAGTACTTC. It specifies CASSQRRGMDIQYF. Looking up the rest from reference TRBV11-1 and TRBJ2-4 gives the full variable domain: EAEVAQSPRYKITEKSQAVAFWCDPISGHATLYWYRQILGQGPELLVQFQDESVVDDSQLPKDRFSAERLKGVDSTLKIQPAELGDSAMYLCASSQRRGMDIQYFGAGTRLSVL.

V usage is TRBV14 and J usage is TRBJ2-2; tentatively, D is TRBD2 (6 bases). Germline-derived CDR1 and CDR2 are SGHDN and FVKESK. The V and J ends lost 4 bases and 7 bases respectively, with 10 bases between them. The CDR3 runs to 13 residues. For the CDR3, the DNA is TGTGCCAGCAGCCCCGGGAGTAACGGGGAGCTGTTTTTT. Protein: CASSPGSNGELFF.

For the CDR3, the DNA is TGTGCCAGTAGTATCGGCTACGAGCAGTACTTC. Translated, it gives CASSIGYEQYF. The chain couples TRBV19 to TRBJ2-7, with D unresolved. This CDR3 region has 11 residues. Germline lookup yields CDR1 LNHDA and CDR2 SQIVND (reference sequence). Trimming removed 3 bases from V and 3 bases from J, with 3 bases in between.